The 15 T cell receptor beta chains below come from one sample, sequenced in a study of blood T cell repertoires in COVID-19. Only in-frame clones appear in the TCRdb table, and some are missing; sequencing was by immunoSEQ multiplex PCR. The sample records roughly 460,000 clones, approximately 90% being singletons. The material sequenced was peripheral blood. These receptor sequences come from a man between 18 and 29 years old with COVID-19, enrolled during active disease.

This clone was counted a single time. This chain uses TRBV2 with TRBJ2-2; 7 bases align to TRBD1. The CDR3 extends over 15 amino acids. Germline assignment: CDR1 SNHLY and CDR2 FYNNEI. With 6 bases clipped from V and 2 bases from J, the junction kept 6 bases outside the gene matches. CDR3 region: CASSLGTANTGELFF. The CDR3 nucleotides read TGTGCCAGCAGCCTAGGGACAGCTAACACCGGGGAGCTGTTTTTT.

The chain links TRBV9 to TRBJ2-1; TRBD2 aligns across 11 bases. V lost 4 bases to trimming and J lost 7 bases; unmatched junction nucleotides: 13. CDR1 is SGDLS and CDR2 is YYNGEE in the germline V gene. The CDR3 runs to 17 residues. In nucleotides, the CDR3 is TGTGCCAGCAGCCCCGATAGTGTACTAGCGGGAGTTAATGAGCAGTTCTTC. Residues: CASSPDSVLAGVNEQFF.

V gene TRBV7-9 combines with J gene TRBJ2-1; 10 bases match TRBD2. V trimming: 2 bases; J trimming: 9 bases; junction bases outside the gene matches: 7. This CDR3 is 15 amino acids long. Per germline, CDR1 SEHNR and CDR2 FQNEAQ (reference sequence). DNA for the CDR3: TGTGCCAGCAGCTTACGAGCGGGGGGGGATAGTGAGCAGTTCTTC. This sequence encodes CASSLRAGGDSEQFF.

The chain carries TRBV24-1 and TRBJ2-2; 12 nucleotides align to TRBD2. The trim removed 3 bases at V and 4 bases at J, leaving 17 bases unmatched. Per the germline V gene, CDR1 is KGHDR and CDR2 is SFDVKD. The CDR3 contains 21 residues. The CDR3 sequence is CATSDRRTSGTWRLSTGELFF. In DNA, the CDR3 is TGTGCCACCAGTGATCGCAGGACTAGCGGGACGTGGCGGCTAAGCACCGGGGAGCTGTTTTTT.

The chain has TRBV5-4 and TRBJ2-5; 11 bases map to TRBD2. Germline assignment: CDR1 SGHNT and CDR2 YYREEE (reference sequence). The CDR3 sequence is 15 residues long. Germline trimming cut 2 bases from V and 2 bases from J; bases unmatched to any gene: 2. The CDR3 DNA follows: TGTGCCAGCAGCTTTGTAGCGGGGGGGCAAGAGACCCAGTACTTC. The encoded protein is CASSFVAGGQETQYF.

The genes are TRBV7-9 and TRBJ2-7; tentative D call: TRBD2 (5 bases). Trimming shortened V by 5 bases and J by 6 bases, and 17 bases separated the two germline ends. The CDR3 is made up of 14 amino acids. CDR1 and CDR2 (germline): SEHNR, FQNEAQ (reference sequence). CDR3 amino acids: CASSTSGFSGEQYF. DNA of the CDR3: TGTGCCAGCAGCACCTCGGGGTTTTCGGGCGAGCAGTACTTC.

The V gene is TRBV6-5, the J gene TRBJ2-5, with 11 bases lining up with TRBD2. This CDR3 is built from 14 residues. V shed 6 bases and J 2 bases; nucleotides not matched to a gene: 2. Germline V gene data show CDR1 as MNHEY and CDR2 as SVGAGI. In DNA form, the CDR3 reads TGTGCCAGCAGCTGGACTAGCGGGCAAGAGACCCAGTACTTC. Protein product: CASSWTSGQETQYF.

The chain recombines TRBV12-5 with TRBJ2-5, with 10 bases identical to TRBD1. The germline CDR1 and CDR2 sequences are LGHNT and FRNRAP. The CDR3 totals 17 residues. J gave up 5 bases and V 1 base, and 10 bases lay outside the gene matches. The CDR3, as DNA: TGTGCTAGTGGTTTGGCCAGAGGGACAGGGGCGCGGGAGACCCAGTACTTC. Its protein is CASGLARGTGARETQYF.

This chain links TRBV7-9 with TRBJ1-5; TRBD1 might be the D (5 bases). CDR1 is SEHNR, CDR2 FQNEAQ, per germline (reference sequence). Trimming removed 1 base at V and 0 bases at J, with 10 bases between. The CDR3 runs to 16 residues. CDR3 sequence: CASSLGGEGSNQPQHF. The CDR3, as DNA: TGTGCCAGCAGCTTAGGGGGGGAAGGTAGCAATCAGCCCCAGCATTTT.

This chain links TRBV11-2 with TRBJ2-7; D uncertain. Germline V CDR1 and CDR2: SGHAT, FQNNGV. V lost 1 base, J lost 2 bases, and 9 bases lay in between. CDR3 length: 14 amino acids. CDR3 region: CASSLGARTYEQYF. The DNA for the CDR3 is TGTGCCAGCAGCTTAGGGGCCAGAACCTACGAGCAGTACTTC.

The chain uses TRBV7-2 and TRBJ2-2; 8 bases are shared with TRBD2. Losses at the gene ends were 1 base for V and 4 bases for J; bases not matched to a gene: 8. This CDR3 spans 17 amino acids. From germline, CDR1 is SGHTA and CDR2 FQGNSA. CDR3 protein: CASSLVGRGALTGELFF. The CDR3 DNA reads TGTGCCAGCAGCTTAGTTGGGCGGGGGGCTCTCACCGGGGAGCTGTTTTTT.

The chain employs TRBV21-1 and TRBJ1-4; no DNA check was done on the table's D call, TRBD1. TRBV21-1 is a known pseudogene. This CDR3 has 14 residues. Here the CDR3 DNA reads TGTGCCAGCAGCCAAGACAGGGTGGGCGAAAAACTGTTTTTT. Protein: CASSQDRVGEKLFF.

The V and J genes are TRBV13 and TRBJ2-2; 9 positions match TRBD2. The V segment lost 1 base and the J segment 6 bases; nucleotides outside the gene matches: 6. Germline CDR1 and CDR2: PRHDT and FYEKMQ (reference sequence). The CDR3 is 16 amino acids. The CDR3 DNA reads TGTGCCAGCAGCTTAGATCCTCTAGCGGGGCCCGGGGAGCTGTTTTTT. It yields the protein CASSLDPLAGPGELFF.

The gene calls are TRBV15 and TRBJ2-5; D may be TRBD2 (6 bases). CDR1 LNHNV and CDR2 YYDKDF come from the germline V gene (reference sequence). This CDR3 comprises 17 residues. V was trimmed by 9 bases and J by 4 bases, leaving 27 bases between them. CDR3 region: CATSHGWEAFGGETQYF. CDR3 DNA sequence: TGTGCCACTAGCCACGGGTGGGAGGCTTTCGGTGGAGAGACCCAGTACTTC. The full variable domain, in which reference TRBV15 and TRBJ2-5 provide the parts outside the CDR3, is DAMVIQNPRYQVTQFGKPVTLSCSQTLNHNVMYWYQQKSSQAPKLLFHYYDKDFNNEADTPDNFQSRRPNTSFCFLDIRSPGLGDTAMYLCATSHGWEAFGGETQYFGPGTRLLVL.

The gene calls are TRBV5-1 and TRBJ2-5; 11 positions match TRBD2. The germline gives CDR1 SGHRS, CDR2 YFSETQ. V lost 4 bases, J lost 5 bases, and 13 bases stayed unmatched. This CDR3 has 17 amino acids. The CDR3 loop is CASSPPGLAGGDETQYF. The CDR3 DNA is TGCGCCAGCAGCCCTCCGGGGCTAGCGGGAGGTGACGAGACCCAGTACTTC. Variable domain in full (rest from reference TRBV5-1 and TRBJ2-5): KAGVTQTPRYLIKTRGQQVTLSCSPISGHRSVSWYQQTPGQGLQFLFEYFSETQRNKGNFPGRFSGRQFSNSRSEMNVSTLELGDSALYLCASSPPGLAGGDETQYFGPGTRLLVL.